These 23 T cell receptor beta chains were sequenced from one sample in a study of cytomegalovirus exposure and HLA in healthy donors. Primers: 60 Vbeta forward and 13 Jbeta reverse. Data came from immunoSEQ multiplex PCR; TCRdb stores just in-frame clones and leaves some out. The sample contains approximately 150,000 clones, about two thirds of which appear only once. What was sequenced was PBMCs. The receptors stem from a young man in good health and CMV-seropositive.

This rearrangement joins TRBV19 to TRBJ2-7; TRBD2 is a possible D gene (5 bases). Germline CDR1 and CDR2: LNHDA and SQIVND (reference sequence). The CDR3 extends over 13 amino acids. Trimming took off 6 bases at V and 5 bases at J, with 14 bases between the two ends. The CDR3: CASSMTDLHEQYF. The CDR3 DNA is TGTGCCAGTAGCATGACGGACTTGCACGAGCAGTACTTC.

The chain couples TRBV5-6 to TRBJ2-1; 12 bases fit TRBD2. The germline CDR1 and CDR2 sequences are SGHDT and YYEEEE. The CDR3 is 15 amino acids. The ends lost 4 bases at V and 7 bases at J; junction bases unmatched: 6. CDR3 bases: TGTGCCAGCAGCCCTCTAGCGGGAGGGATTAATGAGCAGTTCTTC. Encoded protein: CASSPLAGGINEQFF.

The J gene is TRBJ2-7, the V gene TRBV2; no definite D call. CDR1 SNHLY and CDR2 FYNNEI come from the germline V gene. The germline V and J ends were trimmed by 9 bases and 6 bases, with 12 bases remaining between them. The CDR3 has 11 residues. The DNA of the CDR3 is TGTGCCAGGACCCGAGGAGTCGAGCAGTACTTC. Protein sequence: CARTRGVEQYF.

A few counts support this clone. This chain connects TRBV5-1 to TRBJ1-1; possibly TRBD1 for D (6 bases). The germline CDR1 and CDR2 sequences are SGHRS and YFSETQ. The CDR3 totals 17 residues. The V and J ends lost 2 bases and 1 base respectively, with 18 bases between them. This CDR3 reads CASSFVWGGAGNTEAFF. The CDR3 DNA reads as TGCGCCAGCAGCTTCGTGTGGGGGGGCGCGGGGAACACTGAAGCTTTCTTT.

This chain uses TRBV4-1 with TRBJ1-5; 10 nucleotides agree with TRBD1. CDR1 is MGHRA, CDR2 YSYEKL, per germline. This CDR3 comprises 17 residues. Trimming at V came to 2 bases and at J to 4 bases, leaving 8 bases not matched to a gene. The CDR3 spells CASSQFTGQGRNQPQHF. The CDR3 nucleotides are TGCGCCAGCAGCCAATTCACGGGACAGGGGAGAAATCAGCCCCAGCATTTT.

The chain joins TRBV28 to TRBJ1-5; the D is unclear. The ends were cut back, 1 base at V and 0 bases at J, with 10 bases in the middle. The germline CDR1 and CDR2 sequences are MDHEN and SYDVKM. The CDR3 loop spans 16 amino acids. CDR3 amino acids: CASSLLGGYSNQPQHF. CDR3 DNA sequence: TGTGCCAGCAGTTTATTGGGCGGGTATAGCAATCAGCCCCAGCATTTT.

The CDR3 DNA follows: TGTGCCAGCAGTTTTGACATCCAAGAGACCCAGTACTTC. The encoded protein is CASSFDIQETQYF. The V and J genes are TRBV6-5 and TRBJ2-5; no clear D. The CDR3 extends over 13 amino acids. The germline V and J ends were trimmed by 4 bases and 1 base, with 7 bases remaining between them. Germline V lookup: CDR1 MNHEY, CDR2 SVGAGI.

The DNA for the CDR3 is TGTGCCAGCAGCTTCCAGTACAATGAGCAGTTCTTC. It is translated as CASSFQYNEQFF. J is TRBJ2-1 and V is TRBV7-6; D uncertain. This CDR3 has 12 amino acids. Germline values: CDR1 SGHVS, CDR2 FNYEAQ. V lost 3 bases to trimming and J lost 4 bases, with 4 bases between them.

The chain couples TRBV7-9 to TRBJ2-1; D perhaps matches TRBD2 (6 bases). Germline CDR1 reads SEHNR; CDR2 reads FQNEAQ (reference sequence). The V end was cut by 3 bases, the J end by 0 bases, with 15 bases between. The CDR3 is 17 amino acids. The CDR3 sequence is CASSFLLGGNSYNEQFF. In DNA, the CDR3 is TGTGCCAGCAGCTTCCTCCTAGGCGGGAACTCCTACAATGAGCAGTTCTTC.

In its sample, this clone was seen a few times. This chain uses TRBV2 with TRBJ1-1; no definite D call. Trimming stripped 3 bases from V and 4 bases from J, with 12 bases between. The CDR3 is made up of 14 amino acids. Germline V gives CDR1 SNHLY, CDR2 FYNNEI. CDR3 loop: CASSEFGEATEAFF. CDR3 nucleotide sequence: TGTGCCAGCAGTGAGTTCGGGGAAGCCACTGAAGCTTTCTTT.

The chain employs TRBV6-1 and TRBJ1-1; 7 bases fit TRBD1. The CDR3 length is 12 residues. The V segment lost 10 bases and the J segment 3 bases; nucleotides outside the gene matches: 5. The germline gives CDR1 MNHNS, CDR2 SASEGT. CDR3 amino acids: CATKTGHTEAFF. CDR3 nucleotides: TGTGCCACCAAGACAGGGCACACTGAAGCTTTCTTT.

The V gene is TRBV21-1, the J gene TRBJ2-1; the table's D call of TRBD2 was not tested on the DNA. TRBV21-1 is a listed pseudogene. The CDR3 runs to 16 residues. The CDR3 DNA reads TGTGCCAGCAGCAAAGAAGGGACTAGCGGATACAATGAGCAGTTCTTC. Translation: CASSKEGTSGYNEQFF.

The rearrangement links TRBV11-1 to TRBJ2-7; D is uncertain. Germline-derived CDR1 and CDR2 are SGHAT and FQDESV (reference sequence). The CDR3 consists of 12 residues. Trimming removed 3 bases at V and 3 bases at J, with 6 bases between. The CDR3: CASSFEYYEQYF. CDR3 sequence (DNA): TGTGCCAGCAGCTTTGAGTACTACGAGCAGTACTTC.

V is TRBV12-2 and J is TRBJ1-1. TRBV12-2 is designated a pseudogene. This CDR3 comprises 13 residues. CDR3 protein: CANRRRWMTEAFF. CDR3 coding DNA: TGTGCCAATCGGCGGCGTTGGATGACTGAAGCTTTCTTT.

V usage is TRBV9 and J usage is TRBJ2-7, with 9 nucleotides matching TRBD2. Germline V CDR1 and CDR2: SGDLS, YYNGEE. The CDR3 has 14 residues. The V segment lost 3 bases and the J segment 2 bases; nucleotides outside the gene matches: 3. This chain's CDR3 is CASSAGTSPYEQYF. As DNA, the CDR3 is TGTGCCAGCAGCGCCGGGACTAGCCCCTACGAGCAGTACTTC.

CDR3 sequence: CASSPAGKSQHF. The DNA of the CDR3 is TGTGCCAGCAGTCCTGCGGGGAAGTCCCAGCATTTT. This chain joins TRBV28 and TRBJ1-5; D remains ambiguous. Germline V gene data show CDR1 as MDHEN and CDR2 as SYDVKM. The CDR3 runs 12 residues. V gave up 5 bases and J gave up 11 bases, with 13 bases separating them.

This chain uses TRBV7-8 with TRBJ1-3; D gene ambiguous. With 4 bases removed from V and 4 bases from J, the gap between germline ends came to 8 bases. From germline, CDR1 is SGHVS and CDR2 FQNEAQ. The CDR3 loop spans 13 amino acids. The CDR3 DNA follows: TGTGCCAGCAGCTCCATACTGGGAAACACCATATATTTT. It codes for CASSSILGNTIYF.

The chain links TRBV30 to TRBJ2-7; perhaps TRBD1 as D (6 bases). This CDR3 contains 14 residues. V was clipped by 4 bases and J by 2 bases, with 15 bases between them. Germline V CDR1 and CDR2: GTSNPN, SVGIG (reference sequence). CDR3 protein: CAWTTGTITYEQYF. In DNA, the CDR3 is TGTGCCTGGACGACCGGGACAATAACCTACGAGCAGTACTTC.

This chain links TRBV18 with TRBJ2-1; 9 bases align to TRBD1. The CDR3 has 16 residues. V lost 3 bases to trimming and J lost 0 bases; unmatched junction nucleotides: 3. Germline V gene sequence: CDR1 KGHSH, CDR2 LQKENI. CDR3 bases: TGTGCCAGCTCACCGGGACAGGGTCGCTCCTACAATGAGCAGTTCTTC. Translated, it gives CASSPGQGRSYNEQFF.

The chain uses TRBV9 and TRBJ2-3; tentatively, D is TRBD2 (6 bases). Trimming cost V 3 bases and J 0 bases, with 17 bases left between them. This CDR3 is built from 17 residues. Looked up from germline, CDR1 is SGDLS and CDR2 is YYNGEE. The CDR3 spells CASSEKGLLLSTDTQYF. In DNA, the CDR3 is TGTGCCAGCAGCGAGAAGGGACTCCTGCTTAGCACAGATACGCAGTATTTT.

The rearrangement joins TRBV28 to TRBJ1-2; D uncertain. CDR3 size: 13 residues. CDR1 is MDHEN and CDR2 is SYDVKM in the germline V gene. The germline V and J ends were trimmed by 5 bases and 0 bases, with 7 bases remaining between them. CDR3 protein: CASSRGTNYGYTF. The CDR3 DNA is TGTGCCAGCAGTCGCGGAACTAACTATGGCTACACCTTC.

Notes on this clone: The sample holds other DNA sequences that translate to the same CDR3. J is TRBJ2-5 and V is TRBV7-9, with D possibly being TRBD2 (5 bases). This CDR3 is 13 amino acids long. The V end lost 2 bases, the J end lost 2 bases, and 6 bases lay between the germline ends. Germline CDR1 SEHNR, CDR2 FQNEAQ (reference sequence). The CDR3 protein is CASSLSGQETQYF. The CDR3 DNA reads as TGTGCCAGCAGCTTATCGGGGCAAGAGACCCAGTACTTC.

This clone came up a few times. This chain connects TRBV2 to TRBJ2-7, with 8 bases that match TRBD2. Germline CDR1 is SNHLY and CDR2 is FYNNEI. The CDR3 runs 15 residues. The V and J ends lost 5 bases and 4 bases, in that order; junction bases with no gene match: 10. CDR3 residues: CASSYVVAGGYEQYF. CDR3 DNA: TGTGCCAGCAGTTACGTGGTTGCGGGAGGTTACGAGCAGTACTTC.